This T cell receptor beta chain was sequenced for a study of T cells after yellow fever vaccination. The authors made TCR cDNA by 5'RACE template switching, adding a universal primer site and UMIs. Using its own MiXCR run on the 5' RACE reads, TCRdb lists one record per CDR3 protein. The sample carries 300,000 to 400,000 distinct CDR3 sequences, over 8% recorded once. Broader study findings: The secondary T-cell response peaked on day 5, not day 15, but was weaker. CD4 and CD8 compartments shared a small share of clonotypes, likely from convergent recombination.

Between the trimmed V and J ends, which lost 9 bases and 10 bases, there was a span of 17 bases. CDR1 is LNHDA and CDR2 is SQIVND in the germline V gene (reference sequence). CDR3 length equals 12 residues. About this clonotype: What it binds is not known.

The clonotype originates from a young man who received the YFV17D yellow fever vaccine. Source: PBMCs, taken on the day of the first yellow fever vaccination. This rearrangement joins TRBV19 to TRBJ2-3, with a possible D match to TRBD1 (5 bases). CDR3 loop: CASRASPQPQYF. The CDR3 DNA sequence: TGTGCCAGCAGGGCCTCTCCTCAGCCGCAGTATTTT.